The sequence of this T cell receptor (beta chain) was determined in a study of T cells in tuberculosis. Specified time point: new active TB diagnosis, blood taken before or within 7 days of starting treatment. Profiling relied on immunoSEQ multiplex PCR, and the TCRdb table lists in-frame clones only, not all of them. The sample holds approximately 31,000 clones, 86% seen once. Material: PBMCs, obtained at tuberculosis diagnosis. The clonotype originates from an adult with tuberculosis.

The CDR3: CASSDRGNYGYTF. CDR3 nucleotides: TGTGCCAGCAGTGATAGGGGAAACTATGGCTACACCTTC. This chain joins TRBV6-1 and TRBJ1-2; TRBD1 is a possible D gene (5 bases). V was trimmed by 3 bases and J by 2 bases, leaving 7 bases between them. Per germline, CDR1 MNHNS and CDR2 SASEGT. CDR3 length equals 13 residues.